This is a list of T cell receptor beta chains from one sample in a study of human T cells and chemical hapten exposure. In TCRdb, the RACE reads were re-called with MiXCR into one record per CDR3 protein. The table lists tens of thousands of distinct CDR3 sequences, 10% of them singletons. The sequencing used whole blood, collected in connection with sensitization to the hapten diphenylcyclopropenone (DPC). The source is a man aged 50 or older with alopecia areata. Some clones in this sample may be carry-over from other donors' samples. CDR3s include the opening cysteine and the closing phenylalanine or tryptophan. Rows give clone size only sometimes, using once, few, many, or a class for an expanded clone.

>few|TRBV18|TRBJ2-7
CASSPMGSEQYF
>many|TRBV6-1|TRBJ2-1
CASREAGGYNEQFF
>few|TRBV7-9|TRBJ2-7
CASSPGTGAHEQYF
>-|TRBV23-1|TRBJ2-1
CASSPGMAGGNEQFF
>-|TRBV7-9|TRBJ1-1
CASKGTGIGAFF
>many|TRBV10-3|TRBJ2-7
CAISESVRGTYEQYF
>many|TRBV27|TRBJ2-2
CASSPLGVGLFF
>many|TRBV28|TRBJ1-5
CASMAGVGQPQHF
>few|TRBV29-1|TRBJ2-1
CSVEQQGGNEQFF
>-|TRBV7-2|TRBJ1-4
CASSRNPLATNEKLFF
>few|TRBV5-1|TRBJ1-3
CASSLADTGNTIYF
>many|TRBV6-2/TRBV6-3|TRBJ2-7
CASSPFGGEQYF
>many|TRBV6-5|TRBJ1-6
CASSSDGIRAPLHF
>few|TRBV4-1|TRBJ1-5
CASSQEVDQPQHF
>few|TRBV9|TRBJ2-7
CASSAGGGSIYEQYF
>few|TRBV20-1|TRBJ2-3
CSARIFRGREGTDTQYF
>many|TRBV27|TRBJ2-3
CASSSVGDTQYF
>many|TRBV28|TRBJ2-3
CASSSQAGGDTDTQYF
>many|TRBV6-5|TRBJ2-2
CASSIQRPTGELFF
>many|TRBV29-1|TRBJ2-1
CSVDPGSDEQFF
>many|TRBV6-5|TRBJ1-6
CASSSSDRGRDSPLHF
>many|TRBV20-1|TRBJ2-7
CSASQIGLAGVFSEQYF
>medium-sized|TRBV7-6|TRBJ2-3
CASSLRTGPDTQYF
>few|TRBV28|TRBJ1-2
CASSLQGNSYGYTF
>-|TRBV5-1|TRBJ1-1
CASSLDGTQTEAFF
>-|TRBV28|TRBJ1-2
CASSLWGQFYGYTF
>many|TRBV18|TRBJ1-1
CASSPGQGDGTEAFF
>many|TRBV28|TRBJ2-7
CASRREKSYEQYF
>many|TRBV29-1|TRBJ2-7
CSVALRLAYEQYF
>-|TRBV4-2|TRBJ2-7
CASSQEQGGSYEQYF
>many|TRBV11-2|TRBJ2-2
CASSRTSSLGGELFF
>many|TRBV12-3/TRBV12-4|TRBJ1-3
CASSIPGNTIYF
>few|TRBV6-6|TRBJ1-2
CASNSLPGPTFYGYTF
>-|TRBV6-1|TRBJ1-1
CASSEGTGGRAFF